This T cell receptor beta chain was profiled in a study of cytomegalovirus exposure and HLA in healthy donors. About this clone itself: At one of its ends the junction is not consistent with the germline gene, which may arise from a read error.

Germline assignment: CDR1 SSHAT and CDR2 FNYEAQ (reference sequence). The CDR3 has 15 residues. The PCR employed 60 Vbeta primers together with 13 Jbeta primers. Profiled with immunoSEQ multiplex PCR; TCRdb holds only in-frame clones, not every one. Of 110,000 to 150,000 clones in the sample, approximately 81% were seen once. The rearrangement uses TRBV7-7 and TRBJ2-2; maybe TRBD1 (5 bases). Material for sequencing was PBMCs. This sequence was found in a woman aged 40 to 50 in good health and CMV-seropositive. CDR3 sequence reads: CASSLGAVNTGELFF. CDR3 nucleotide sequence: TGTGCTAGCAGCTTAGGGGCAGTGAACACCGGGGAGCTGTTTTTT.